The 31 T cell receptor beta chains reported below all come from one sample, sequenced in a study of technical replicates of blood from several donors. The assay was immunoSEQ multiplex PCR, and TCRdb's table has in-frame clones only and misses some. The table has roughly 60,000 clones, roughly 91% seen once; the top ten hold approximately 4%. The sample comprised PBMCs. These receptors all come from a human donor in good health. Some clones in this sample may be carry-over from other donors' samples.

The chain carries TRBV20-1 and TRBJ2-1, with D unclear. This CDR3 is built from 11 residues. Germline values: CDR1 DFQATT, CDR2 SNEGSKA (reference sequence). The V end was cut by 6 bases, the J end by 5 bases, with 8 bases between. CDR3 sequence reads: CSANGDNEQFF. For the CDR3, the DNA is TGCAGTGCCAACGGTGACAATGAGCAGTTCTTC.

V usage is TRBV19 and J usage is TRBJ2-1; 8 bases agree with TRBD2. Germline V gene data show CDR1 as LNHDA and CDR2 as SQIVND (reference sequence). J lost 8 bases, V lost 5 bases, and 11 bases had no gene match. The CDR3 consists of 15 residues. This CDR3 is CASSPAIGRGYEQFF. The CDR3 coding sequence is TGTGCCAGTAGTCCAGCCATCGGGAGGGGCTATGAGCAGTTCTTC.

CDR3 sequence: CASSARQEGSTEAFF. CDR3 bases: TGCGCCAGCAGCGCCCGACAGGAAGGGAGCACTGAAGCTTTCTTT. The chain recombines TRBV5-1 with TRBJ1-1; tentative D call: TRBD1 (6 bases). The V gene's germline CDR1 is SGHRS and CDR2 YFSETQ. Trimming cost V 4 bases and J 4 bases, with 17 bases left between them. CDR3 length equals 15 residues.

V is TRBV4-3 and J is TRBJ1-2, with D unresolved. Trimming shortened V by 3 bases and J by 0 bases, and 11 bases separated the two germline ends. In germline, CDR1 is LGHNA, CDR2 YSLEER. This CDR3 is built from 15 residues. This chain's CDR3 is CASSQGRIPNYGYTF. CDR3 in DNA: TGCGCCAGCAGCCAGGGCCGGATACCTAACTATGGCTACACCTTC.

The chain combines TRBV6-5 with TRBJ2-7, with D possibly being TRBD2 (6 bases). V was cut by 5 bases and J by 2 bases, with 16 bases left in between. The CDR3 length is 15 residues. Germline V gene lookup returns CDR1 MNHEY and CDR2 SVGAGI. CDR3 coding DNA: TGTGCCAGCAGTCGGGGACTCGGGATCGCCTACGAGCAGTACTTC. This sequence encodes CASSRGLGIAYEQYF.

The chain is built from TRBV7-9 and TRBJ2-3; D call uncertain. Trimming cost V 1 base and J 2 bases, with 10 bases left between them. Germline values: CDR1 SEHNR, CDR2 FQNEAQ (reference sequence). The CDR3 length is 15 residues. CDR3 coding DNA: TGTGCCAGCAGCTTAGTTGGCTCACCCACAGATACGCAGTATTTT. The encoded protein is CASSLVGSPTDTQYF. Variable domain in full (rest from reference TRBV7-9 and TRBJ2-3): DTGVSQNPRHKITKRGQNVTFRCDPISEHNRLYWYRQTLGQGPEFLTYFQNEAQLEKSRLLSDRFSAERPKGSFSTLEIQRTEQGDSAMYLCASSLVGSPTDTQYFGPGTRLTVL.

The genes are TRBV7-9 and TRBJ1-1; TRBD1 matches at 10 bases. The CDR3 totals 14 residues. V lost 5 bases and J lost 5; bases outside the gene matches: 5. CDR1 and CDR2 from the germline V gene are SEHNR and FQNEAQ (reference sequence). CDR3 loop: CASSRQGARTEAFF. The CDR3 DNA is TGTGCCAGCAGCCGACAGGGGGCGAGAACTGAAGCTTTCTTT.

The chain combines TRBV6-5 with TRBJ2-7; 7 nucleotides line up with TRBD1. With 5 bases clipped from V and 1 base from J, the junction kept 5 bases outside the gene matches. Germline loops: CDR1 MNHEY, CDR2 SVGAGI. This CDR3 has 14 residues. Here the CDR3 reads CASSRQGRSYEQYF. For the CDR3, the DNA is TGTGCCAGCAGTCGACAGGGACGTTCCTACGAGCAGTACTTC.

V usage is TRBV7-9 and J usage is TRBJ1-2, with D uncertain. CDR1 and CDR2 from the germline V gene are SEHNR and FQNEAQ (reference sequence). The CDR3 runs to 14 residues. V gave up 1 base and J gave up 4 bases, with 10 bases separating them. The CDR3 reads CASSLEGRGYGYTF. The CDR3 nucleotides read TGTGCCAGCAGCTTAGAAGGACGGGGCTATGGCTACACCTTC.

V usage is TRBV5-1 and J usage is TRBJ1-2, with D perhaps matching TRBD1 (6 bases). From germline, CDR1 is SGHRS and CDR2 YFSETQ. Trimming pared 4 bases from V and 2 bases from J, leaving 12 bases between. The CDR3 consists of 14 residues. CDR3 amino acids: CASSPRTDNYGYTF. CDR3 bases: TGCGCCAGCAGCCCCCGGACAGACAACTATGGCTACACCTTC.

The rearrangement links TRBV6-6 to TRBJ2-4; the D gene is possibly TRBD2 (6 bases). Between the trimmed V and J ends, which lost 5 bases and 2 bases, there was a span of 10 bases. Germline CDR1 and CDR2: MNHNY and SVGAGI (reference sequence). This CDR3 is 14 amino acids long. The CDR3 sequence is CASSPGVPKNIQYF. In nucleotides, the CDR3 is TGTGCCAGCAGTCCGGGGGTTCCCAAAAACATTCAGTACTTC.

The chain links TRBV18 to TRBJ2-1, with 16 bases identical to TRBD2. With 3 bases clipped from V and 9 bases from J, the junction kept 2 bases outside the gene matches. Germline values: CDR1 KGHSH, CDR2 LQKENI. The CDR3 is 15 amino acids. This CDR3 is CASSPGTSGRGEQFF. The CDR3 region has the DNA TGTGCCAGCTCACCTGGGACTAGCGGGAGGGGTGAGCAGTTCTTC.

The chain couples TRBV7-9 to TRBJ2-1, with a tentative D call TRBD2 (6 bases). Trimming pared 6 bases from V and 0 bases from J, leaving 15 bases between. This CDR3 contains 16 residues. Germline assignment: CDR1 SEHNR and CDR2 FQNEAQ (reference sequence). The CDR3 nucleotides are TGTGCCAGCAGGGGGAATAGCGGTAGCTCCTACAATGAGCAGTTCTTC. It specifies CASRGNSGSSYNEQFF.

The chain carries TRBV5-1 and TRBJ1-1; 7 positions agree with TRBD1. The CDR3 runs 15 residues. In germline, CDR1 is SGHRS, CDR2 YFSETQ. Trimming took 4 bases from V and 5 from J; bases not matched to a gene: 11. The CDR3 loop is CASSPPRQGGTEAFF. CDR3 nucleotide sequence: TGCGCCAGCAGCCCACCACGACAGGGTGGAACTGAAGCTTTCTTT.

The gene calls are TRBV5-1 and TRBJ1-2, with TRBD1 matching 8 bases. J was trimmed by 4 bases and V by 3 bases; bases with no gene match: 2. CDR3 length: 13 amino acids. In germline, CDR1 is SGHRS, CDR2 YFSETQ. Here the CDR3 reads CASSSGGGYGYTF. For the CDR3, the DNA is TGCGCCAGCAGCTCAGGGGGCGGCTATGGCTACACCTTC.

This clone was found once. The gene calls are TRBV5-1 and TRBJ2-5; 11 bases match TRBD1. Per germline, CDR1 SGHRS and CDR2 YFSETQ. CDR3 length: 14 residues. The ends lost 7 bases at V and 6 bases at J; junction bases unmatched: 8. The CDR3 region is CASSTGTGGKTQYF. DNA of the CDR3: TGCGCCAGCTCGACCGGGACAGGGGGGAAGACCCAGTACTTC.

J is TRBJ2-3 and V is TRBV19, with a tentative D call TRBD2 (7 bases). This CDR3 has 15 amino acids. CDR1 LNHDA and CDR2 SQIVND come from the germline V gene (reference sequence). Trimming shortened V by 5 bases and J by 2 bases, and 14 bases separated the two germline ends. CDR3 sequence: CASSWRGGFTDTQYF. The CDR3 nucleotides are TGTGCCAGTAGTTGGCGCGGGGGCTTCACAGATACGCAGTATTTT.

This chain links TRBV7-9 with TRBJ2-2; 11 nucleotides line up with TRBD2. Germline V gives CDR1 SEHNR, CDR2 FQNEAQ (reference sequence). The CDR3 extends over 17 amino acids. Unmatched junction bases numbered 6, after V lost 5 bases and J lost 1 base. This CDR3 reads CASSDGTSGWNTGELFF. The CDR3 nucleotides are TGTGCCAGCAGCGACGGGACTAGCGGATGGAACACCGGGGAGCTGTTTTTT.

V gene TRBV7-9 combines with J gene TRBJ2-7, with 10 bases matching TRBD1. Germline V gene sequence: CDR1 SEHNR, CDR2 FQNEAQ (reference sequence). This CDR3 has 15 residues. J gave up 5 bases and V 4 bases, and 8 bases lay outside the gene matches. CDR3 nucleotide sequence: TGTGCCAGCAGCTCTTGGGACAGGGGAGACCACGAGCAGTACTTC. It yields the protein CASSSWDRGDHEQYF.

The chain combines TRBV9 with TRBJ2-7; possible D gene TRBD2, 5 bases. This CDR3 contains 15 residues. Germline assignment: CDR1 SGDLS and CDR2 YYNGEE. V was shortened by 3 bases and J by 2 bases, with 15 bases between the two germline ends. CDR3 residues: CASSETSSPTYEQYF. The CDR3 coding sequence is TGTGCCAGCAGCGAAACTAGTAGTCCCACCTACGAGCAGTACTTC.

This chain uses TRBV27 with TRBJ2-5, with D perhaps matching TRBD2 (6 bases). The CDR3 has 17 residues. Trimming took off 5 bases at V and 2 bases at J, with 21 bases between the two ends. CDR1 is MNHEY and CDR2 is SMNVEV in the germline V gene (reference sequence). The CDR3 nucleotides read TGTGCCAGCAGTCCCAATCAATGGAGGGCGGCACAAGAGACCCAGTACTTC. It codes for CASSPNQWRAAQETQYF.

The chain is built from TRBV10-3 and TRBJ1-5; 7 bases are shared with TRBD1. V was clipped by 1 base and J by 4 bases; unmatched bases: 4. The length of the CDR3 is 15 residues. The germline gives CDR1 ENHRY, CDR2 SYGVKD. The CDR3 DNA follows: TGTGCCATCAGTGAGTTCTCAGGGGGGAATCAGCCCCAGCATTTT. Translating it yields CAISEFSGGNQPQHF.

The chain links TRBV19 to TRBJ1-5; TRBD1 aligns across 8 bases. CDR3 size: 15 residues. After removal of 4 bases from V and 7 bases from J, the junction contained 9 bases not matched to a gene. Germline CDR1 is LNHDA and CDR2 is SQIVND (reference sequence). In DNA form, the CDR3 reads TGTGCCAGTAGTAATCGAGAACAGGGGGGGCAGCCCCAGCATTTT. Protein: CASSNREQGGQPQHF.

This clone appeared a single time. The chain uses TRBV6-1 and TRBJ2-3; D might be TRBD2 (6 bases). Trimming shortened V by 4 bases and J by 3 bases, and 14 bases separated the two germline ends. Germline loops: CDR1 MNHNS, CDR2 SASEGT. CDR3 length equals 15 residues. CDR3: CASSADGGGTDTQYF. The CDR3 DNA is TGTGCCAGCAGTGCGGACGGGGGTGGTACAGATACGCAGTATTTT.

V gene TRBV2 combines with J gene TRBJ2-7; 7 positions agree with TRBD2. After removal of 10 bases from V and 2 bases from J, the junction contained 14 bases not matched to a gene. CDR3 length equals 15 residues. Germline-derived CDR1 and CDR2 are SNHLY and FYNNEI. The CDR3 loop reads CATKGEGSGTYEQYF. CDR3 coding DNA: TGTGCCACCAAAGGGGAGGGTAGCGGAACCTACGAGCAGTACTTC.

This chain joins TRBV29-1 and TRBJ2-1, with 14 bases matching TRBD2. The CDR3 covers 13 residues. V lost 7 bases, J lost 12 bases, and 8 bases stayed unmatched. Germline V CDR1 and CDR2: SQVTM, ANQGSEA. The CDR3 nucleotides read TGCAGCGCGACTAGCGGGGGGGCATCTTCGCAGTTCTTC. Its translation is CSATSGGASSQFF.

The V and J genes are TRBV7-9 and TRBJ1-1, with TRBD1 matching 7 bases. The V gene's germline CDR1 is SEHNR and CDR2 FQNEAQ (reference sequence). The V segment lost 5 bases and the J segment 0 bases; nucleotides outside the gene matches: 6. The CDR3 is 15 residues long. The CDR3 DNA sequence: TGTGCCAGCAGCCCAGGGACAGCCATGAACACTGAAGCTTTCTTT. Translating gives CASSPGTAMNTEAFF.

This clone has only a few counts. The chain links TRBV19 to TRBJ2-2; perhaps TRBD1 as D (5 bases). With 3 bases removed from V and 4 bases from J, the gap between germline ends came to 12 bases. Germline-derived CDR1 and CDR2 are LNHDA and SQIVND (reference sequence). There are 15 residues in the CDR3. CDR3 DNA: TGTGCCAGTAGTATCCTCTTAAGGGGCACCGGGGAGCTGTTTTTT. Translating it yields CASSILLRGTGELFF. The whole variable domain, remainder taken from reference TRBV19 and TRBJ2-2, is DGGITQSPKYLFRKEGQNVTLSCEQNLNHDAMYWYRQDPGQGLRLIYYSQIVNDFQKGDIAEGYSVSREKKESFPLTVTSAQKNPTAFYLCASSILLRGTGELFFGEGSRLTVL.

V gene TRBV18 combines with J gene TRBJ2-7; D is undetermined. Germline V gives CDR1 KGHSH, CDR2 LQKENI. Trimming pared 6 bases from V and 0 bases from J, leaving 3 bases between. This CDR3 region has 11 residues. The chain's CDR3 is CASSRSYEQYF. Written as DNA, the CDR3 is TGTGCCAGCTCCCGCTCCTACGAGCAGTACTTC.

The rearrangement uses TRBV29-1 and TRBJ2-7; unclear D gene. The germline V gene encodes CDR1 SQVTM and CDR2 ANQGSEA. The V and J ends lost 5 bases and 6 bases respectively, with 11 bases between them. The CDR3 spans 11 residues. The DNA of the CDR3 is TGCAGCGTTTTGGTCCTCGGCGAGCAGTACTTC. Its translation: CSVLVLGEQYF.

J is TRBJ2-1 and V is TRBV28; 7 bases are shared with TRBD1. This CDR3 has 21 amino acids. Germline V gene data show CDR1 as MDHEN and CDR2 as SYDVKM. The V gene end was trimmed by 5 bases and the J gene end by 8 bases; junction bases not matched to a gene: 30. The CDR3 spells CASSPPVVQGVRGGLKDEQFF. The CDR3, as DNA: TGTGCCAGCAGTCCGCCCGTTGTTCAGGGGGTAAGAGGGGGCCTAAAGGATGAGCAGTTCTTC.